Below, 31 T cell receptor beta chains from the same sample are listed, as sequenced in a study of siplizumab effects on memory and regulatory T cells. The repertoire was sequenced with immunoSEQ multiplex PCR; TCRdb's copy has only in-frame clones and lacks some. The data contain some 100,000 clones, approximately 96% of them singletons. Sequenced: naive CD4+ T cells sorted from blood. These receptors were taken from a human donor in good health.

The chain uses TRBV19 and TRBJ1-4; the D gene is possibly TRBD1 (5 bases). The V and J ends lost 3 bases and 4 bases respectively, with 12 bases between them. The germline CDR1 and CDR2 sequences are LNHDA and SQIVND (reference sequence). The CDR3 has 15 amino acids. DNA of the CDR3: TGTGCCAGTAGTATCGGTCAGGGAAGTAATGAAAAACTGTTTTTT. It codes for CASSIGQGSNEKLFF.

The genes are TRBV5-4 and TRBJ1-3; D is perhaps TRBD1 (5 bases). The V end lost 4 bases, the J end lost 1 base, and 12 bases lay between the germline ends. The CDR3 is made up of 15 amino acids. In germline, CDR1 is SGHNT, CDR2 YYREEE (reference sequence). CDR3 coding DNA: TGTGCCAGCAGCCGAGGGGAACAGTCTGGAAACACCATATATTTT. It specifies CASSRGEQSGNTIYF.

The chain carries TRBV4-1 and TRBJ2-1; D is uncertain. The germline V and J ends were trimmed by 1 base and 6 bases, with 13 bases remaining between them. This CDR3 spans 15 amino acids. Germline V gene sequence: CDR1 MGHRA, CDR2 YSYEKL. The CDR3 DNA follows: TGCGCCAGCAGCCAAGGGGTGAACAGCCGCAATGAGCAGTTCTTC. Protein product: CASSQGVNSRNEQFF.

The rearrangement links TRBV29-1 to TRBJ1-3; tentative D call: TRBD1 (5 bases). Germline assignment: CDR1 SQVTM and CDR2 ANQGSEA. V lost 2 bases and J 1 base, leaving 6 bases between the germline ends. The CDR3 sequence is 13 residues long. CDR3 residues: CSVERGSGNTIYF. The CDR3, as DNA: TGCAGCGTTGAACGGGGGTCTGGAAACACCATATATTTT.

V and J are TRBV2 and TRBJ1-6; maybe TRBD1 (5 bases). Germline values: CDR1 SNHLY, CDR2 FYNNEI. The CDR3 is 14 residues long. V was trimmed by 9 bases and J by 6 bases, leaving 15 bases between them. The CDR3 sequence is CARQTGLSNSPLHF. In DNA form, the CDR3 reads TGTGCCAGACAGACGGGACTTTCTAATTCACCCCTCCACTTT.

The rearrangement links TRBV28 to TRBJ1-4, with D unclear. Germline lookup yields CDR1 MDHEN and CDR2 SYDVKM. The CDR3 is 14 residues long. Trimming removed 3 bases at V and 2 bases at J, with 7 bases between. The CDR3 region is CASSFQWTNEKLFF. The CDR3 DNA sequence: TGTGCCAGCAGTTTTCAGTGGACTAATGAAAAACTGTTTTTT.

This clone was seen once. The CDR3 region is CASSSGVEQYF. In DNA, the CDR3 is TGTGCCAGCAGCTCAGGGGTCGAGCAGTACTTC. This rearrangement joins TRBV7-3 to TRBJ2-7; D is possibly TRBD1 (6 bases). The CDR3 runs to 11 residues. Trimming cost V 4 bases and J 6 bases, with 7 bases left between them. Germline V gene lookup returns CDR1 SGHTA and CDR2 FQGTGA.

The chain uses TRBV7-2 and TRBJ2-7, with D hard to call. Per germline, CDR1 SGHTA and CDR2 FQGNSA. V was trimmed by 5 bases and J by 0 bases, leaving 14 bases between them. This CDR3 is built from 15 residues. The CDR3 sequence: CASSPRWASSYEQYF. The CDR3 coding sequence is TGTGCCAGCAGCCCCCGCTGGGCCTCCTCCTACGAGCAGTACTTC.

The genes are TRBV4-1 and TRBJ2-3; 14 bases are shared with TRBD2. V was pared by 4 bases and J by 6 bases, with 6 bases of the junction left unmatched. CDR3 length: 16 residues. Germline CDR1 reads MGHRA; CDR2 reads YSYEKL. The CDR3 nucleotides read TGCGCCAGCAGCCCCCGGACTAGCGGGGGGTCGGATACGCAGTATTTT. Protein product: CASSPRTSGGSDTQYF.

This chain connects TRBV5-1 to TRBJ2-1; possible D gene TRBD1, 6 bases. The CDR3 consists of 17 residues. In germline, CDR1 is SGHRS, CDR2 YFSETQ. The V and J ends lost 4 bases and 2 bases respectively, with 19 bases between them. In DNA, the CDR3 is TGCGCCAGCAGCCTGGAGGTTTGGACAGTCACCTACAATGAGCAGTTCTTC. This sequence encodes CASSLEVWTVTYNEQFF.

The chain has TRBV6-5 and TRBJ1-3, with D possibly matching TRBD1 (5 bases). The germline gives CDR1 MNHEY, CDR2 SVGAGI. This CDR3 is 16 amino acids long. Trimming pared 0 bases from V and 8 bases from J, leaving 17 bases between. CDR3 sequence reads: CASSYSIWGMGDTIYF. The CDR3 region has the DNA TGTGCCAGCAGTTACTCGATTTGGGGGATGGGGGACACCATATATTTT.

The CDR3 nucleotides are TGTGCCAGCAGCCTCGGTTTGCGGGGGGAGACCCAGTACTTC. This codes for CASSLGLRGETQYF. The chain is built from TRBV7-2 and TRBJ2-5; 7 bases align to TRBD2. Germline V lookup: CDR1 SGHTA, CDR2 FQGNSA. Trimming at V came to 5 bases and at J to 5 bases, leaving 8 bases not matched to a gene. The CDR3 extends over 14 amino acids.

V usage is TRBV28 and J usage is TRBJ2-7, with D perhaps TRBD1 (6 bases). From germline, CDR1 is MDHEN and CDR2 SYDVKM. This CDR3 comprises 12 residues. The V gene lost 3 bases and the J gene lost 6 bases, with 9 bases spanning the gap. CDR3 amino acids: CASSFEGGEQYF. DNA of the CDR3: TGTGCCAGCAGTTTTGAAGGGGGCGAGCAGTACTTC. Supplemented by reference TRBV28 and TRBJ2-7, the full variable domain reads DVKVTQSSRYLVKRTGEKVFLECVQDMDHENMFWYRQDPGLGLRLIYFSYDVKMKEKGDIPEGYSVSREKKERFSLILESASTNQTSMYLCASSFEGGEQYFGPGTRLTVT.

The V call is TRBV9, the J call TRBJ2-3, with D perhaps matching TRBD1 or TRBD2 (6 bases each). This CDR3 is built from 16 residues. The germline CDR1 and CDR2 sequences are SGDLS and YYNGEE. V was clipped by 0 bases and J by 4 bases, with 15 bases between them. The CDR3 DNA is TGTGCCAGCAGCGTAGTAAGGGGGGCCGTACCAGATACGCAGTATTTT. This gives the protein CASSVVRGAVPDTQYF.

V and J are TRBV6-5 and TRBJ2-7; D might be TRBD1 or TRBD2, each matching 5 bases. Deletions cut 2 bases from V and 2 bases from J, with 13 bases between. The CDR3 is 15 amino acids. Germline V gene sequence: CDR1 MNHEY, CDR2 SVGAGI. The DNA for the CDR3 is TGTGCCAGCAGTTACGTAGGTCTGGGGGCCTACGAGCAGTACTTC. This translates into CASSYVGLGAYEQYF.

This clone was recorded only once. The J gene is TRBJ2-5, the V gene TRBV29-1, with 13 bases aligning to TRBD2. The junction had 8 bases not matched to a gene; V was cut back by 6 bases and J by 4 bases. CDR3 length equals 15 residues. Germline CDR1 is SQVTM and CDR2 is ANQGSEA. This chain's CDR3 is CSVAYTSGGGETQYF. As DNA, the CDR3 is TGCAGCGTCGCCTATACTAGCGGGGGGGGAGAGACCCAGTACTTC.

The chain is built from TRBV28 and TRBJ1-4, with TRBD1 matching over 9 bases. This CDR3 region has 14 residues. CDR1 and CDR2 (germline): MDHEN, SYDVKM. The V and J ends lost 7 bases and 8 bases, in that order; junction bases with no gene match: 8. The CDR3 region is CASKAGQGSEKLFF. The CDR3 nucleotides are TGTGCCAGCAAGGCGGGACAGGGCTCCGAAAAACTGTTTTTT.

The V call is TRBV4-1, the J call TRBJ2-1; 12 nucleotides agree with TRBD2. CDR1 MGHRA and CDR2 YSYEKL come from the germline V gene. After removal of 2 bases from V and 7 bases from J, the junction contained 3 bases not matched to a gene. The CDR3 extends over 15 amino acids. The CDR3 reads CASSQLAGGPNEQFF. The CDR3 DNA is TGCGCCAGCAGCCAACTAGCGGGGGGGCCGAATGAGCAGTTCTTC.

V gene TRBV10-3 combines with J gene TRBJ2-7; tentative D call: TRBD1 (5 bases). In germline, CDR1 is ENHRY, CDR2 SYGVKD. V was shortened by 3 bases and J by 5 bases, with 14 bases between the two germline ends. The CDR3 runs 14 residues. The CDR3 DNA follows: TGTGCCATCAGTGACGGGCCAGGGCAGGACGAGCAGTACTTC. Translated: CAISDGPGQDEQYF.

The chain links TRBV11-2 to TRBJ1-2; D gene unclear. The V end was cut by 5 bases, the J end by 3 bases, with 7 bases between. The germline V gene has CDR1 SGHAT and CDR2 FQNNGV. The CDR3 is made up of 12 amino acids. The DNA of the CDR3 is TGTGCCAGCAGCCCCTGGTACTATGGCTACACCTTC. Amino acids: CASSPWYYGYTF. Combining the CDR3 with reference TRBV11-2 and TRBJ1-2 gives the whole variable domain EAGVAQSPRYKIIEKRQSVAFWCNPISGHATLYWYQQILGQGPKLLIQFQNNGVVDDSQLPKDRFSAERLKGVDSTLKIQPAKLEDSAVYLCASSPWYYGYTFGSGTRLTVV.

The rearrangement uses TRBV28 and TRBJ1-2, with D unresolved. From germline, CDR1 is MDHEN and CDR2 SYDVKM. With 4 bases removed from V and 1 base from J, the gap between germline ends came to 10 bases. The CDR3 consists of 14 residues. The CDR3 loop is CASSSPAGNYGYTF. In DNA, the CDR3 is TGTGCCAGCAGTTCGCCCGCGGGTAACTATGGCTACACCTTC.

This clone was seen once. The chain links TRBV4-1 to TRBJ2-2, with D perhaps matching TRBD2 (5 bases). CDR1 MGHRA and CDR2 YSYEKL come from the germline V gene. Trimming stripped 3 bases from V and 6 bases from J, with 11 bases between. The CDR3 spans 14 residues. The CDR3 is CASSQLAPPGELFF. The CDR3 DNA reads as TGCGCCAGCAGCCAGCTAGCCCCCCCCGGGGAGCTGTTTTTT.

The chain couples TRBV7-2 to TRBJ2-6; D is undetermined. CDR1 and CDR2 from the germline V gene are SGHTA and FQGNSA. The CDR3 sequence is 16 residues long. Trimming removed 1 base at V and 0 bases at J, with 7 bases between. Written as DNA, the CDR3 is TGTGCCAGCAGCTTAGACGGAAGCTCTGGGGCCAACGTCCTGACTTTC. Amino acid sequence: CASSLDGSSGANVLTF.

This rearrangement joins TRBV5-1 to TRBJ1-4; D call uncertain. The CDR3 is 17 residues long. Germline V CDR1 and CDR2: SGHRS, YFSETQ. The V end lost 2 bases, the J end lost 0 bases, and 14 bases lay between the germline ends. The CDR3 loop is CASSFKGTAATNEKLFF. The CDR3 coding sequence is TGCGCCAGCAGCTTCAAGGGAACGGCCGCAACTAATGAAAAACTGTTTTTT.

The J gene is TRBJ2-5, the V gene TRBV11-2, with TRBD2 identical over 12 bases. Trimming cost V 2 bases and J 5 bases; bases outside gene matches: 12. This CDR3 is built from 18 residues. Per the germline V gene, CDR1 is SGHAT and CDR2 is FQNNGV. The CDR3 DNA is TGTGCCAGCAGCTTAATCCCGCCGTCTAGCGGGGGGGCTGAGACCCAGTACTTC. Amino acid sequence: CASSLIPPSSGGAETQYF.

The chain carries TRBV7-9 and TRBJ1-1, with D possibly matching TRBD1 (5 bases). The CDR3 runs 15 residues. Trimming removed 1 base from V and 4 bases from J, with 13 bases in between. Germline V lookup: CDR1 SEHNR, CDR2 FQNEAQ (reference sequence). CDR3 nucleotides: TGTGCCAGCAGCTTAGGTGTGGGGGTAGGCACTGAAGCTTTCTTT. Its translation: CASSLGVGVGTEAFF.

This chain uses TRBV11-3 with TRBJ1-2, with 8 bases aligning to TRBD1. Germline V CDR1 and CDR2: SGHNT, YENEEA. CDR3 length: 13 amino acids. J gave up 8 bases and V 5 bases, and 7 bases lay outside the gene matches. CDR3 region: CASSHYRGDGYTF. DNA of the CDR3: TGTGCCAGCAGCCACTACAGGGGGGACGGCTACACCTTC.

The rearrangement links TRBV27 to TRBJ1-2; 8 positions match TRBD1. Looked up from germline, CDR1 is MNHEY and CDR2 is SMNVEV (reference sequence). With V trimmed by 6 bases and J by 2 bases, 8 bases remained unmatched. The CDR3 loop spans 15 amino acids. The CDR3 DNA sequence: TGTGCCAGCAGCTATCACGGACAGGGAAACTATGGCTACACCTTC. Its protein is CASSYHGQGNYGYTF.

CDR3 in amino acids: CASSPYRLAASTDTQYF. Here the CDR3 DNA reads TGTGCCAGCAGCCCCTACAGACTAGCGGCGAGCACAGATACGCAGTATTTT. The chain has TRBV7-2 and TRBJ2-3; 9 bases line up with TRBD2. The CDR3 sequence is 17 residues long. The junction had 9 bases not matched to a gene; V was cut back by 5 bases and J by 0 bases. Germline V CDR1 and CDR2: SGHTA, FQGNSA.

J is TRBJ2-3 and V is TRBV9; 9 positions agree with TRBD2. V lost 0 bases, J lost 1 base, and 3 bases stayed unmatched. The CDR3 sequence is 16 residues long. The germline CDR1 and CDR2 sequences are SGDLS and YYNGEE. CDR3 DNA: TGTGCCAGCAGCGTAGGCGAGCGGGGGGGCACAGATACGCAGTATTTT. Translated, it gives CASSVGERGGTDTQYF.

The CDR3 reads CASSTFKGTDTQYF. Here the CDR3 DNA reads TGTGCCAGCAGTACCTTCAAGGGTACAGATACGCAGTATTTT. The chain is built from TRBV27 and TRBJ2-3, with D unclear. Germline V gene lookup returns CDR1 MNHEY and CDR2 SMNVEV (reference sequence). The CDR3 contains 14 residues. V lost 5 bases and J 3 bases, leaving 12 bases between the germline ends.